This TCR beta chain was captured in a study of control samples from healthy donors and cancer patients. Only in-frame clones appear in the TCRdb table, and some are missing; sequencing was by immunoSEQ multiplex PCR. Of some 130,000 clones listed, approximately 86% are singletons. Germline loops: CDR1 SGHTA, CDR2 FQGTGA. CDR3 length equals 16 residues. V shed 0 bases, J shed 7 bases, and the junction held 5 bases outside the gene matches. Sample: blood. The clonotype was recovered from a woman in her 30s in good health. V and J are TRBV7-3 and TRBJ2-2, with 10 bases lining up with TRBD1. In DNA, the CDR3 is TGTGCCAGCAGCTTAACCCGGGACAGGGGAGTCGGGGAGCTGTTTTTT. It translates to CASSLTRDRGVGELFF.